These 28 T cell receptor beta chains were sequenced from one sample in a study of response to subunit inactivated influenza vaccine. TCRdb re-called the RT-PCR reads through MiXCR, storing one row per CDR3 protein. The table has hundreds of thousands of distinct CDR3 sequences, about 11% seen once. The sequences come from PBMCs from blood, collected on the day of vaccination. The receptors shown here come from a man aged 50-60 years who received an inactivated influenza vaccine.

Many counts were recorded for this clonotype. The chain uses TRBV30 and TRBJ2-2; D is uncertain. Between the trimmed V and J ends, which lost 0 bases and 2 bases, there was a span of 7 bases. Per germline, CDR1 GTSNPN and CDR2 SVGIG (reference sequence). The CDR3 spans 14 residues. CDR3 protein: CAWSVPENTGELFF. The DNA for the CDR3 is TGTGCCTGGAGTGTACCAGAAAACACCGGGGAGCTGTTTTTT.

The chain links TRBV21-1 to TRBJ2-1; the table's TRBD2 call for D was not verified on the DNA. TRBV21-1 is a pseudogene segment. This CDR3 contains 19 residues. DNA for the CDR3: TGTGCCAGCAGCAAAGTGTTTGGGACTAGCGGGGGTGCGAGGGATGAGCAGTTCTTC. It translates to CASSKVFGTSGGARDEQFF.

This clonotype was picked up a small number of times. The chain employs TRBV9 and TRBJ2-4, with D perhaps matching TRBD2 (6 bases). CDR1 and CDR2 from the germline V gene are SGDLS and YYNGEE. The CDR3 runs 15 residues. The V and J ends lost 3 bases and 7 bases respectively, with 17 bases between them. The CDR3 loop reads CASSAFSGKGNIQYF. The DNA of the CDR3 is TGTGCCAGCAGCGCCTTTAGCGGTAAAGGGAACATTCAGTACTTC.

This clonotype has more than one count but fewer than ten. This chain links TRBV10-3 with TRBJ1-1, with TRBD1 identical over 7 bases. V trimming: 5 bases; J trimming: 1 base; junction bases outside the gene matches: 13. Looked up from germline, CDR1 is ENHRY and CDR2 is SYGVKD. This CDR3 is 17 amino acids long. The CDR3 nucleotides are TGTGCCATCAGTCTCGGGTATGATCAGGGGGGGAACACTGAAGCTTTCTTT. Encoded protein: CAISLGYDQGGNTEAFF.

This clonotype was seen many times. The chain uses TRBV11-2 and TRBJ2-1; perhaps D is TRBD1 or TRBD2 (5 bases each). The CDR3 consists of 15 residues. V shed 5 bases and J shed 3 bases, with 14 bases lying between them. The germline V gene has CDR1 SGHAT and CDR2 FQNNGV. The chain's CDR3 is CASSLGPDSYNEQFF. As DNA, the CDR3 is TGTGCCAGCAGCCTGGGACCGGATAGCTACAATGAGCAGTTCTTC.

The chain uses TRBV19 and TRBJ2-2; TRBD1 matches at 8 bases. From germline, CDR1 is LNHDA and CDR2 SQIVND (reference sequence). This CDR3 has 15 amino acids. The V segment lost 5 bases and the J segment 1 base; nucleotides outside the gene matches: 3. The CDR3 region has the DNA TGTGCCAGTAGTGTCGGGACAGGGAACACCGGGGAGCTGTTTTTT. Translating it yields CASSVGTGNTGELFF. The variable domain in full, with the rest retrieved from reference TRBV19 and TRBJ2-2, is DGGITQSPKYLFRKEGQNVTLSCEQNLNHDAMYWYRQDPGQGLRLIYYSQIVNDFQKGDIAEGYSVSREKKESFPLTVTSAQKNPTAFYLCASSVGTGNTGELFFGEGSRLTVL.

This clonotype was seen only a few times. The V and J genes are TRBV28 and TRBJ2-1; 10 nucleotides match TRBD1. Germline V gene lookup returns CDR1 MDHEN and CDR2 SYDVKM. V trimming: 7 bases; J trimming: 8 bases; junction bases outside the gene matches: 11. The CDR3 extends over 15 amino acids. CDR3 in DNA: TGTGCCAGCACTACCCTGGGACAGGGGTCCGATGAGCAGTTCTTC. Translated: CASTTLGQGSDEQFF. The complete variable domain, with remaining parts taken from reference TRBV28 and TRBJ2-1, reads DVKVTQSSRYLVKRTGEKVFLECVQDMDHENMFWYRQDPGLGLRLIYFSYDVKMKEKGDIPEGYSVSREKKERFSLILESASTNQTSMYLCASTTLGQGSDEQFFGPGTRLTVL.

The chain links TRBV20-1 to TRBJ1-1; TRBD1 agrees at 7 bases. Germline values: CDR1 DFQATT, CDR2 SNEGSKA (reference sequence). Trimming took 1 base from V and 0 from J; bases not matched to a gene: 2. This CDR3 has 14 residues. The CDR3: CSARGGQLNTEAFF. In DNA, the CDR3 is TGCAGTGCTAGAGGGGGACAGTTGAACACTGAAGCTTTCTTT.

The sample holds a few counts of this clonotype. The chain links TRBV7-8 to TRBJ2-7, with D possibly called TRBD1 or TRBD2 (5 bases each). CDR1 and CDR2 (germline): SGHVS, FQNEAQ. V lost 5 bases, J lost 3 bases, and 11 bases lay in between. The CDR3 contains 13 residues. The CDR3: CASSPVGGYEQYF. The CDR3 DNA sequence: TGTGCCAGCAGCCCTGTTGGGGGCTACGAGCAGTACTTC.

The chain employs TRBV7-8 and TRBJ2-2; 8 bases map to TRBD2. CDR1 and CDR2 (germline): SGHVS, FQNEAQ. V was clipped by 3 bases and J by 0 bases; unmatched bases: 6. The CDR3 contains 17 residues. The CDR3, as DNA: TGTGCCAGCAGCTTCCAGCGGGGGCTATCGAACACCGGGGAGCTGTTTTTT. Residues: CASSFQRGLSNTGELFF.

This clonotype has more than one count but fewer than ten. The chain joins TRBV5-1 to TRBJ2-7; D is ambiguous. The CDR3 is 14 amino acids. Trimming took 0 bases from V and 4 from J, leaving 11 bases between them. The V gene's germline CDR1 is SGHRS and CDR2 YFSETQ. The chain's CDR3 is CASSLGAVGYEQYF. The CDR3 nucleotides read TGCGCCAGCAGCTTGGGGGCCGTTGGGTACGAGCAGTACTTC.

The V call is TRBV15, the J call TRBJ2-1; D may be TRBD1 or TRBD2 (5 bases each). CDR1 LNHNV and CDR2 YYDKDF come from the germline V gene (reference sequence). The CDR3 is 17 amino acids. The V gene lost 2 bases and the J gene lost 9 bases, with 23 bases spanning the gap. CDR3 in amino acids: CATSRNPMGERLGEQFF. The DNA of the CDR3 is TGTGCCACCAGCAGAAACCCTATGGGGGAGAGGCTAGGTGAGCAGTTCTTC.

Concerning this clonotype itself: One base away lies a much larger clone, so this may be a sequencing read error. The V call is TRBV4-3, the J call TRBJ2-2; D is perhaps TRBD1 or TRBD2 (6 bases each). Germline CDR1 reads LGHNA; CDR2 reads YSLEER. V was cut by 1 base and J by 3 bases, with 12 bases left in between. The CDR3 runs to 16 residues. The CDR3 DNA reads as TGCGCCAGCAGCCAAGTGAGGGGGAGGTACACCGGGGAGCTGTTTTTT. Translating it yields CASSQVRGRYTGELFF.

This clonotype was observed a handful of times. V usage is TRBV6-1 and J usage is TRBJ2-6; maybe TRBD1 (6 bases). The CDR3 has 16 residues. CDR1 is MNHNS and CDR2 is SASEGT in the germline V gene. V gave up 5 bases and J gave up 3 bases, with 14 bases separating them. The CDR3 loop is CASSPQGQVGANVLTF. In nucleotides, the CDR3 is TGTGCCAGCAGTCCCCAGGGGCAGGTTGGGGCCAACGTCCTGACTTTC.

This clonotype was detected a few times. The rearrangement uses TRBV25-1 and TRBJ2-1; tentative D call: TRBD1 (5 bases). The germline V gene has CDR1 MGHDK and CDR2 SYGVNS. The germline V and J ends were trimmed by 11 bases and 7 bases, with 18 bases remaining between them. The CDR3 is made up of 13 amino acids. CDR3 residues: CALGPGQLNEQFF. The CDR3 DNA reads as TGTGCCCTGGGGCCGGGCCAATTGAATGAGCAGTTCTTC.

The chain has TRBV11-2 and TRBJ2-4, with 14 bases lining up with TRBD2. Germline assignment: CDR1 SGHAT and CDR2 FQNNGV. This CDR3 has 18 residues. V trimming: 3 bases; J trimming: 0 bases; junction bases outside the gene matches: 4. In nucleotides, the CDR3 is TGTGCCAGCAGCTTGGGGACTAGCGGGGGACTAGCCAAAAACATTCAGTACTTC. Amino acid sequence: CASSLGTSGGLAKNIQYF.

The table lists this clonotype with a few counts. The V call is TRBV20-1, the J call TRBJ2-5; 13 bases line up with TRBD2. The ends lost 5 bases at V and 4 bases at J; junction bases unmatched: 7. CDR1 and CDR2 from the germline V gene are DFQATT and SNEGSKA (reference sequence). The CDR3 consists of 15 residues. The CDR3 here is CSARGLAGPGETQYF. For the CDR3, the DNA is TGCAGTGCTCGGGGACTAGCGGGACCGGGAGAGACCCAGTACTTC.

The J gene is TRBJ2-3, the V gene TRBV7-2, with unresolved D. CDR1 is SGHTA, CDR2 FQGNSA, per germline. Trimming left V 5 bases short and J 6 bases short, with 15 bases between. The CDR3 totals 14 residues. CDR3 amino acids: CASSPLIQGDTQYF. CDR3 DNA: TGTGCCAGCAGCCCTCTGATCCAAGGGGATACGCAGTATTTT.

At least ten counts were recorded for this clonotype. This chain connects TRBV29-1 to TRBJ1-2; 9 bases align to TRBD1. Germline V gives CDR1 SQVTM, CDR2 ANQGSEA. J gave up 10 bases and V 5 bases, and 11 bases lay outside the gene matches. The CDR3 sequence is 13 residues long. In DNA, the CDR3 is TGCAGCGTTTGGGACAGGGCCAGGAGCCCCTACACCTTC. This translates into CSVWDRARSPYTF.

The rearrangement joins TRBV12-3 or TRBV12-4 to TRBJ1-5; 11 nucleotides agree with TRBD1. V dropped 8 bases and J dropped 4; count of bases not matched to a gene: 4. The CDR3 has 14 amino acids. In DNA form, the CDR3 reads TGTGCCAGCGGGGGGACAGGGGGGAATCAGCCCCAGCATTTT. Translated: CASGGTGGNQPQHF.

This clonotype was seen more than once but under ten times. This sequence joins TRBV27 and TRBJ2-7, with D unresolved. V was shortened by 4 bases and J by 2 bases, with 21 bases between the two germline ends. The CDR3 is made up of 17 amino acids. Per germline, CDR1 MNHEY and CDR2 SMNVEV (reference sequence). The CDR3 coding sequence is TGTGCCAGCAGTTACAGCCCCTCCCGGACGCATACCTACGAGCAGTACTTC. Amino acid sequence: CASSYSPSRTHTYEQYF.

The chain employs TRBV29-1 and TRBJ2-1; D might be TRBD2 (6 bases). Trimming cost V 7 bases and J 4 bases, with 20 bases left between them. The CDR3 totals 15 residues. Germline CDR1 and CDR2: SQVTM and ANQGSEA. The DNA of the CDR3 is TGCAGCGCCCCGGCGGAGGGGCCTCTGTACAATGAGCAGTTCTTC. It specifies CSAPAEGPLYNEQFF.

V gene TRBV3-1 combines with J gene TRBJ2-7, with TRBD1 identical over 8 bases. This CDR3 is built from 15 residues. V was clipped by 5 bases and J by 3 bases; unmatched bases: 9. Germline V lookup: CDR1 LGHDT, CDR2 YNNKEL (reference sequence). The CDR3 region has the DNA TGTGCCAGCAGCTCCCCCTCGACAGGGGTCTACGAGCAGTACTTC. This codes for CASSSPSTGVYEQYF.

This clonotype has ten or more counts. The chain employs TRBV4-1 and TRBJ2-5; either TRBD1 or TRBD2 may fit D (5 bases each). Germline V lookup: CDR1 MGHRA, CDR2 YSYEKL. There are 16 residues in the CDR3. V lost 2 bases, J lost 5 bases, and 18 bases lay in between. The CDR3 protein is CASSQPSRGHRETQYF. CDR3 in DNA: TGCGCCAGCAGCCAACCGTCTCGGGGTCACAGGGAGACCCAGTACTTC.

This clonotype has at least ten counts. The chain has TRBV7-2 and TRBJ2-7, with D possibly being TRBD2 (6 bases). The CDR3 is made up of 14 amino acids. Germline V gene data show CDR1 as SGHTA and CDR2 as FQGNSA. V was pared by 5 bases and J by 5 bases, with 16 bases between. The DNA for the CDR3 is TGTGCCAGCAGCCGGCGGCGGAGGGATGACGAGCAGTACTTC. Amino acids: CASSRRRRDDEQYF.

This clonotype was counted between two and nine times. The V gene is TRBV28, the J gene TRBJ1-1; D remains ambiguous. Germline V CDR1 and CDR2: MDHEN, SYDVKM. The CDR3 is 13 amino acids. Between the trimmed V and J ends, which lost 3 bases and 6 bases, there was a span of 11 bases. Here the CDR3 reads CASSFRPDPEAFF. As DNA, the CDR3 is TGTGCCAGCAGTTTCCGCCCAGACCCTGAAGCTTTCTTT.

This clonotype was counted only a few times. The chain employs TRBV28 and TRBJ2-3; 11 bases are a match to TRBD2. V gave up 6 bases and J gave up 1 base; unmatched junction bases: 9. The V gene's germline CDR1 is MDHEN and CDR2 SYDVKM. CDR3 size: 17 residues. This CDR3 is CASRRLAGSKRTDTQYF. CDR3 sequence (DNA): TGTGCCAGCAGAAGACTAGCGGGGTCCAAACGCACAGATACGCAGTATTTT.

CDR3 DNA sequence: TGTGCCACCAGCAGAGCGGGGAAGACAGATACGCAGTATTTT. Encoded protein: CATSRAGKTDTQYF. This sequence joins TRBV15 and TRBJ2-3; TRBD2 is a possible D gene (5 bases). CDR1 is LNHNV and CDR2 is YYDKDF in the germline V gene (reference sequence). Trimming took off 1 base at V and 3 bases at J, with 8 bases between the two ends. The CDR3 spans 14 residues.